These 21 T cell receptor beta chains share one sample of origin, sequenced in a study of blood T cell repertoires in COVID-19. The data were produced by immunoSEQ multiplex PCR, yet TCRdb's version contains in-frame clones alone and is incomplete. Of 350,000 or so clones in the sample, nearly 90% were seen once. Source material: peripheral blood. These receptor sequences come from a man aged 18 to 35 with active or convalescent COVID-19.

The V and J genes are TRBV9 and TRBJ2-7; 12 bases are shared with TRBD1. CDR3 length equals 14 residues. J lost 7 bases, V lost 2 bases, and 4 bases had no gene match. The germline V gene has CDR1 SGDLS and CDR2 YYNGEE. CDR3 amino acids: CASSVGQGAQEQYF. Written as DNA, the CDR3 is TGTGCCAGCAGCGTGGGACAGGGGGCTCAGGAGCAGTACTTC.

Points on this clone: The same CDR3 also results from other DNA sequences found in this sample. The rearrangement joins TRBV7-2 to TRBJ2-7; a possible D gene is TRBD1 (6 bases). CDR1 and CDR2 from the germline V gene are SGHTA and FQGNSA. The length of the CDR3 is 14 residues. V lost 3 bases, J lost 0 bases, and 9 bases lay in between. CDR3: CASSFDRSSYEQYF. DNA for the CDR3: TGTGCCAGCAGCTTCGACAGGAGCTCCTACGAGCAGTACTTC.

This chain's CDR3 is CASTVRDRDNYGYTF. CDR3 nucleotide sequence: TGTGCCAGCACCGTTAGGGACAGGGATAACTATGGCTACACCTTC. V gene TRBV9 combines with J gene TRBJ1-2, with 9 positions matching TRBD1. CDR3 length: 15 residues. The trim removed 6 bases at V and 1 base at J, leaving 7 bases unmatched. Germline V gene sequence: CDR1 SGDLS, CDR2 YYNGEE.

The genes are TRBV5-1 and TRBJ2-4; 8 bases are a match to TRBD1. Germline lookup yields CDR1 SGHRS and CDR2 YFSETQ. With 4 bases clipped from V and 8 bases from J, the junction kept 11 bases outside the gene matches. The CDR3 has 15 residues. The CDR3, as DNA: TGCGCCAGCAGCCCAAGGACAGGGATCACGGACATTCAGTACTTC. Translation gives CASSPRTGITDIQYF.

The chain combines TRBV28 with TRBJ1-2; TRBD1 is a possible D gene (5 bases). CDR3 length: 14 residues. Per the germline V gene, CDR1 is MDHEN and CDR2 is SYDVKM. Trimming took 5 bases from V and 3 from J, leaving 13 bases between them. The CDR3 is CASSPFDSHYGYTF. The CDR3 DNA is TGTGCCAGCAGTCCTTTTGACAGTCACTATGGCTACACCTTC.

The chain uses TRBV28 and TRBJ1-1, with D tentatively TRBD1 (5 bases). CDR3 length: 16 residues. With 3 bases removed from V and 5 bases from J, the gap between germline ends came to 19 bases. Per germline, CDR1 MDHEN and CDR2 SYDVKM. The CDR3 DNA reads TGTGCCAGCAGTTTCTTTGGTATGGGGGGAGGGACTGAAGCTTTCTTT. This sequence encodes CASSFFGMGGGTEAFF.

V and J are TRBV28 and TRBJ1-5, with D possibly TRBD1 on 5 matching bases. Trimming took off 6 bases at V and 1 base at J, with 13 bases between the two ends. The CDR3 loop spans 15 amino acids. The V gene's germline CDR1 is MDHEN and CDR2 SYDVKM. The CDR3 loop reads CASRTEGRSNQPQHF. For the CDR3, the DNA is TGTGCCAGCAGAACGGAGGGACGGAGCAATCAGCCCCAGCATTTT.

The chain recombines TRBV18 with TRBJ1-2; 11 nucleotides line up with TRBD1. V was clipped by 3 bases and J by 9 bases; unmatched bases: 6. Germline V CDR1 and CDR2: KGHSH, LQKENI. The CDR3 sequence is 14 residues long. CDR3 DNA sequence: TGTGCCAGCTCACCCTTTGGGACAGGGGGAAGCTACACCTTC. Translation: CASSPFGTGGSYTF.

The chain employs TRBV19 and TRBJ1-1, with no clear D. Trimming took off 3 bases at V and 1 base at J, with 15 bases between the two ends. Germline CDR1 and CDR2: LNHDA and SQIVND (reference sequence). The CDR3 length is 16 residues. The CDR3 loop reads CASSIPLGAKNTEAFF. CDR3 sequence (DNA): TGTGCCAGTAGTATTCCACTCGGAGCGAAGAACACTGAAGCTTTCTTT.

The chain carries TRBV11-3 and TRBJ2-2; D might be TRBD2 (6 bases). V was cut by 3 bases and J by 2 bases, with 10 bases left in between. CDR1 SGHNT and CDR2 YENEEA come from the germline V gene. This CDR3 is built from 15 residues. The CDR3 reads CASSFEGTNTGELFF. CDR3 sequence (DNA): TGTGCCAGCAGCTTTGAAGGGACTAACACCGGGGAGCTGTTTTTT.

The V call is TRBV2, the J call TRBJ2-1; 11 positions agree with TRBD1. V lost 6 bases, J lost 6 bases, and 7 bases stayed unmatched. Germline loops: CDR1 SNHLY, CDR2 FYNNEI. The CDR3 extends over 15 amino acids. DNA of the CDR3: TGTGCCAGCAGAGCCACCGGGACAGGGGGCAATGAGCAGTTCTTC. Translation: CASRATGTGGNEQFF.

The chain couples TRBV6-2 or TRBV6-3 to TRBJ2-7; 7 bases agree with TRBD1. Trimming removed 5 bases from V and 3 bases from J; junction bases left unmatched: 4. The germline CDR1 and CDR2 sequences are MNHEY and SVGEGT. The length of the CDR3 is 13 residues. CDR3 loop: CASSPGQSYEQYF. The DNA of the CDR3 is TGTGCCAGCAGTCCGGGACAGAGCTACGAGCAGTACTTC.

This chain links TRBV7-2 with TRBJ1-2, with 8 bases aligning to TRBD1. Germline lookup yields CDR1 SGHTA and CDR2 FQGNSA. V shed 5 bases, J shed 4 bases, and the junction held 6 bases outside the gene matches. CDR3 length equals 14 residues. The DNA for the CDR3 is TGTGCCAGCAGCCCCCAGGGGGCGGGCTATGGCTACACCTTC. Its translation: CASSPQGAGYGYTF. Full variable domain (rest looked up from reference TRBV7-2 and TRBJ1-2): GAGVSQSPSNKVTEKGKDVELRCDPISGHTALYWYRQSLGQGLEFLIYFQGNSAPDKSGLPSDRFSAERTGGSVSTLTIQRTQQEDSAVYLCASSPQGAGYGYTFGSGTRLTVV.

Only one count was recorded for this clone. The rearrangement joins TRBV19 to TRBJ1-3; D gene unclear. The CDR3 has 13 residues. Germline V gene sequence: CDR1 LNHDA, CDR2 SQIVND (reference sequence). The V end was cut by 10 bases, the J end by 2 bases, with 12 bases between. DNA for the CDR3: TGTGCCACCACGGAGGGCCCTGGAAACACCATATATTTT. Protein sequence: CATTEGPGNTIYF.

The chain carries TRBV6-5 and TRBJ2-7, with D possibly TRBD1 on 7 matching bases. Germline values: CDR1 MNHEY, CDR2 SVGAGI. Trimming pared 0 bases from V and 6 bases from J, leaving 12 bases between. This CDR3 is built from 14 residues. DNA for the CDR3: TGTGCCAGCAGTTACTCGATGCAGGGGGGCGAGCAGTACTTC. Its protein product is CASSYSMQGGEQYF.

V and J are TRBV9 and TRBJ2-1; D is ambiguous. CDR3 length: 13 residues. V was pared by 0 bases and J by 6 bases, with 7 bases between. Germline V gives CDR1 SGDLS, CDR2 YYNGEE. The CDR3 nucleotides are TGTGCCAGCAGCGTAGATGTCTCCAATGAGCAGTTCTTC. Its protein is CASSVDVSNEQFF.

The chain employs TRBV15 and TRBJ1-1, with 7 bases that match TRBD1. The V gene's germline CDR1 is LNHNV and CDR2 YYDKDF (reference sequence). Germline trimming cut 5 bases from V and 8 bases from J; bases unmatched to any gene: 5. CDR3 length: 12 residues. The CDR3 is CATSGGGREAFF. The CDR3 bases are TGTGCCACCAGCGGAGGGGGCCGGGAAGCTTTCTTT.

The chain combines TRBV19 with TRBJ1-1; no clear D. This CDR3 region has 14 residues. The germline gives CDR1 LNHDA, CDR2 SQIVND (reference sequence). V lost 3 bases, J lost 0 bases, and 8 bases lay in between. The CDR3 DNA follows: TGTGCCAGTAGTATTAGAGGGATGAACACTGAAGCTTTCTTT. Its protein product is CASSIRGMNTEAFF.

The chain combines TRBV7-3 with TRBJ2-1, with 15 bases fitting TRBD2. The V segment lost 5 bases and the J segment 3 bases; nucleotides outside the gene matches: 8. CDR1 SGHTA and CDR2 FQGTGA come from the germline V gene. This CDR3 spans 18 amino acids. The CDR3 DNA follows: TGTGCCAGCAGCCCCGGACTAGCGGGAGGGCCGGTCTACAATGAGCAGTTCTTC. It encodes CASSPGLAGGPVYNEQFF.

V and J are TRBV7-2 and TRBJ2-7; TRBD1 matches at 7 bases. CDR3 length: 17 amino acids. Per germline, CDR1 SGHTA and CDR2 FQGNSA. J gave up 3 bases and V 0 bases, and 11 bases lay outside the gene matches. The DNA for the CDR3 is TGTGCCAGCAGCTTAGCTGTGGCGACAGGGTGGTTCTACGAGCAGTACTTC. Its protein product is CASSLAVATGWFYEQYF.

This clone has just one count. The V gene is TRBV7-2, the J gene TRBJ2-3; TRBD2 is a possible D gene (7 bases). This CDR3 spans 17 amino acids. Trimming shortened V by 1 base and J by 4 bases, and 18 bases separated the two germline ends. Germline CDR1 is SGHTA and CDR2 is FQGNSA. CDR3 sequence reads: CASSLVGGALFPDTQYF. The CDR3 nucleotides are TGTGCCAGCAGCTTAGTGGGGGGGGCCCTATTCCCAGATACGCAGTATTTT. The whole variable domain, remainder taken from reference TRBV7-2 and TRBJ2-3, is GAGVSQSPSNKVTEKGKDVELRCDPISGHTALYWYRQSLGQGLEFLIYFQGNSAPDKSGLPSDRFSAERTGGSVSTLTIQRTQQEDSAVYLCASSLVGGALFPDTQYFGPGTRLTVL.